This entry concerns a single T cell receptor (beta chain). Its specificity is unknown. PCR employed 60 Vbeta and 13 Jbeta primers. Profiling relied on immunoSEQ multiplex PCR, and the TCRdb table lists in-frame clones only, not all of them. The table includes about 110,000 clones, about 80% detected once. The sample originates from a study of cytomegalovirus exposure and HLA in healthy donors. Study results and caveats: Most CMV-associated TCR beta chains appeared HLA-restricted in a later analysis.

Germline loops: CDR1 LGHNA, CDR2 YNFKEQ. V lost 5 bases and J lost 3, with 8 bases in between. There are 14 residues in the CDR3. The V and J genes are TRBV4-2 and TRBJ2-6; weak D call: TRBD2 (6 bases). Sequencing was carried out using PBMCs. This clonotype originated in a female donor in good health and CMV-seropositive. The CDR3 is CASSVGGGANVLTF. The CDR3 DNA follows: TGTGCCAGCAGCGTGGGGGGTGGGGCCAACGTCCTGACTTTC.